This is a list of T cell receptor beta chains from one sample in a study of T-cell memory formation after mild COVID-19. TCRdb itself ran the 5' RACE reads through MiXCR, one entry per CDR3 protein. This table holds about 470,000 distinct CDR3 sequences, around a quarter found once. Sequencing input: PBMCs or a T cell subset sorted from them (not recorded which). All receptors derive from an adult woman who had mild COVID-19 (a few samples of this study predate the infection). Cell type and time point are not known. CDR3s include the opening cysteine and the closing phenylalanine or tryptophan. Fields, in order: D gene, V gene, clone size, J gene, CDR3 DNA, CDR3 protein. The D gene is left open where the match is weak. Rows may omit the clone size; those that give it use once, few, many or a size class.

D gene: TRBD1
V gene: TRBV6-5
clone size: -
J gene: TRBJ2-1
CDR3 DNA: TGTGCCAGCAGTTACTCCGGGACAGGGGGCAGAAATGAGCAGTTCTTC
CDR3 protein: CASSYSGTGGRNEQFF

D gene: TRBD2
V gene: TRBV9
clone size: -
J gene: TRBJ2-5
CDR3 DNA: TGTGCCAGCAGCGTAGGTCTAGCGGGAGTCGGAGACCAAGAGACCCAGTACTTC
CDR3 protein: CASSVGLAGVGDQETQYF

D gene: -
V gene: TRBV7-2
clone size: -
J gene: TRBJ1-3
CDR3 DNA: TGTGCCAGCAGCCAATGGGCAGGCCTAAGCTCTGGAAACACCATATATTTT
CDR3 protein: CASSQWAGLSSGNTIYF

D gene: -
V gene: TRBV6-5
clone size: few
J gene: TRBJ2-4
CDR3 DNA: TGTGCCAGCAGGAGCCCAAGTGTTAACATTCAGTACTTC
CDR3 protein: CASRSPSVNIQYF

D gene: -
V gene: TRBV12-3/TRBV12-4
clone size: -
J gene: TRBJ2-2
CDR3 DNA: TGTGCCAGCAAAACCGAGACCGGGGAGCTGTTTTTT
CDR3 protein: CASKTETGELFF

D gene: TRBD2
V gene: TRBV5-1
clone size: -
J gene: TRBJ2-7
CDR3 DNA: TGCGCCAGCAGCTTGCCGCTAGCGGGAGATGACGAGCAGTACTTC
CDR3 protein: CASSLPLAGDDEQYF

D gene: -
V gene: TRBV7-2
clone size: few
J gene: TRBJ2-5
CDR3 DNA: TGTGCCAGCAGCTTAGGCGGGATCATCCAAGAGACCCAGTACTTC
CDR3 protein: CASSLGGIIQETQYF

D gene: -
V gene: TRBV12-3/TRBV12-4
clone size: -
J gene: TRBJ1-2
CDR3 DNA: TGTGCCAGCAGTCCCTGGGGGAGTGGCTACACCTTC
CDR3 protein: CASSPWGSGYTF

D gene: TRBD2
V gene: TRBV5-1
clone size: -
J gene: TRBJ2-7
CDR3 DNA: TGCGCCAGCAGCCCGGGGACTAGCGGGAGGTTGGTTTACGAGCAGTACTTC
CDR3 protein: CASSPGTSGRLVYEQYF

D gene: -
V gene: TRBV7-9
clone size: few
J gene: TRBJ2-7
CDR3 DNA: TGTGCCAGCAGCTTCCGGGACCTAAACTCCTACGAGCAGTACTTC
CDR3 protein: CASSFRDLNSYEQYF

D gene: -
V gene: TRBV18
clone size: few
J gene: TRBJ2-1
CDR3 DNA: TGTGCCAGCTCACCCTCCTTAGCCTTCTCTTACAATGAGCAGTTCTTC
CDR3 protein: CASSPSLAFSYNEQFF

D gene: -
V gene: TRBV4-3
clone size: many
J gene: TRBJ2-7
CDR3 DNA: TGCGCCAGCAGCCAAGATCTGGGAGAAGGGGCGAGCGAGCAGTACTTC
CDR3 protein: CASSQDLGEGASEQYF

D gene: -
V gene: TRBV6-2/TRBV6-3
clone size: -
J gene: TRBJ2-1
CDR3 DNA: TGTGCCAGCAGTCGCGAAACCCCCATCTACAATGAGCAGTTCTTC
CDR3 protein: CASSRETPIYNEQFF

D gene: TRBD1
V gene: TRBV5-1
clone size: few
J gene: TRBJ1-1
CDR3 DNA: TGCGCCAGCAGCTTGGTGGACAGGGCCGATGAAGCTTTCTTT
CDR3 protein: CASSLVDRADEAFF

D gene: -
V gene: TRBV20-1
clone size: -
J gene: TRBJ1-5
CDR3 DNA: TGCAGTGCTAGTGATAGGCACCAGCCCCAGCATTTT
CDR3 protein: CSASDRHQPQHF

D gene: TRBD1
V gene: TRBV7-2
clone size: -
J gene: TRBJ2-3
CDR3 DNA: TGTGCCAGCAGCTTAGGATACTGGACAGGGAAAGATACGCAGTATTTT
CDR3 protein: CASSLGYWTGKDTQYF

D gene: TRBD1
V gene: TRBV29-1
clone size: few
J gene: TRBJ1-5
CDR3 DNA: TGCAGCGCACGACAGGGCGCCGCTCAGCCCCAGCATTTT
CDR3 protein: CSARQGAAQPQHF

D gene: TRBD1
V gene: TRBV10-3
clone size: -
J gene: TRBJ2-5
CDR3 DNA: TGTGCCATCACGGACAGGGCTCGTCAAGAGACCCAGTACTTC
CDR3 protein: CAITDRARQETQYF

D gene: -
V gene: TRBV5-4
clone size: -
J gene: TRBJ1-1
CDR3 DNA: TGTGCCAGCAGCCCCCCAGCCGGGTCAAACTTTGAAGCTTTCTTT
CDR3 protein: CASSPPAGSNFEAFF

D gene: TRBD1
V gene: TRBV7-9
clone size: -
J gene: TRBJ2-7
CDR3 DNA: TGTGCCAGCAGCGGACAGGTTGGCTACGAGCAGTACTTC
CDR3 protein: CASSGQVGYEQYF

D gene: TRBD2
V gene: TRBV20-1
clone size: many
J gene: TRBJ2-7
CDR3 DNA: TGCAGTGCTAGAGATCCGAGGATCGGGACTAGCGGGAGAACATCGTCCCACGAGCAGTACTTC
CDR3 protein: CSARDPRIGTSGRTSSHEQYF

D gene: -
V gene: TRBV5-1
clone size: -
J gene: TRBJ2-3
CDR3 DNA: TGCGCCAGCAGCCCCGGGACAAATATAAAAAAAGATACGCAGTATTTT
CDR3 protein: CASSPGTNIKKDTQYF

D gene: -
V gene: TRBV6-6
clone size: few
J gene: TRBJ2-7
CDR3 DNA: TGTGCCAGCAGTTACACAGCGCGAGAGCAGTACTTC
CDR3 protein: CASSYTAREQYF

D gene: -
V gene: TRBV7-6
clone size: -
J gene: TRBJ2-7
CDR3 DNA: TGTGCCAGCAGCCGGGGGCCAGGGGGTCGCGACGAGCAGTACTTC
CDR3 protein: CASSRGPGGRDEQYF

D gene: -
V gene: TRBV7-8
clone size: few
J gene: TRBJ1-1
CDR3 DNA: TGTGCCAGCAGCTCCCCCCCTCACTCGAACACTGAAGCTTTCTTT
CDR3 protein: CASSSPPHSNTEAFF

D gene: TRBD1
V gene: TRBV5-1
clone size: many
J gene: TRBJ2-5
CDR3 DNA: TGCGCCAGCAGCTACGGACAGGGTTGGGAGACCCAGTACTTC
CDR3 protein: CASSYGQGWETQYF

D gene: TRBD1
V gene: TRBV7-3
clone size: few
J gene: TRBJ1-1
CDR3 DNA: TGTGCCAGCAGCCTATCAGACAGGGCGGCTGAAGCTTTCTTT
CDR3 protein: CASSLSDRAAEAFF

D gene: -
V gene: TRBV29-1
clone size: few
J gene: TRBJ2-3
CDR3 DNA: TGCAGCGTTGAAACACTGACAGATACGCAGTATTTT
CDR3 protein: CSVETLTDTQYF

D gene: -
V gene: TRBV5-6
clone size: few
J gene: TRBJ1-1
CDR3 DNA: TGTGCCAGCAGCTTGCAAAGAACGACTGAAGCTTTCTTT
CDR3 protein: CASSLQRTTEAFF

D gene: -
V gene: TRBV20-1
clone size: -
J gene: TRBJ1-5
CDR3 DNA: TGCAGTGCTAGTGGTGACAGTTTGAATCAGCCCCAGCATTTT
CDR3 protein: CSASGDSLNQPQHF

D gene: TRBD1
V gene: TRBV7-9
clone size: -
J gene: TRBJ2-2
CDR3 DNA: TGTGCCAGCAGCTTGGACAGGGGGGAGCTGTTTTTT
CDR3 protein: CASSLDRGELFF

D gene: TRBD1
V gene: TRBV5-1
clone size: -
J gene: TRBJ2-7
CDR3 DNA: TGCGCCAGCAGCTCGGGACAGTTAGAGGGAGTGGGCGAGCAGTACTTC
CDR3 protein: CASSSGQLEGVGEQYF

D gene: -
V gene: TRBV10-3
clone size: few
J gene: TRBJ1-3
CDR3 DNA: TGTGCCATCAGGACCTCAGAATCCGGAAACACCATATATTTT
CDR3 protein: CAIRTSESGNTIYF

D gene: TRBD1
V gene: TRBV24-1
clone size: few
J gene: TRBJ1-2
CDR3 DNA: TGTGCCACCAGGGGACAGGGGGTTGTTGGAGGCTACACCTTC
CDR3 protein: CATRGQGVVGGYTF

D gene: -
V gene: TRBV27
clone size: -
J gene: TRBJ1-5
CDR3 DNA: TGTGCCAGCAGGCACAGAGGGCAGGGCAATCAGCCCCAGCATTTT
CDR3 protein: CASRHRGQGNQPQHF

D gene: TRBD1
V gene: TRBV6-6
clone size: -
J gene: TRBJ1-1
CDR3 DNA: TGTGCCAGCAGTTGGGACAGCAGGAACACTGAAGCTTTCTTT
CDR3 protein: CASSWDSRNTEAFF

D gene: TRBD1
V gene: TRBV5-1
clone size: -
J gene: TRBJ1-1
CDR3 DNA: TGCGCCAGCAGCTGGGGGGTTACAGGGGGTCGTGATGAAGCTTTCTTT
CDR3 protein: CASSWGVTGGRDEAFF

D gene: -
V gene: TRBV7-2
clone size: few
J gene: TRBJ2-3
CDR3 DNA: TGTGCCAGCAGCTCCCCCGATCCTGGCACAGATACGCAGTATTTT
CDR3 protein: CASSSPDPGTDTQYF

D gene: -
V gene: TRBV4-2
clone size: few
J gene: TRBJ2-2
CDR3 DNA: TGTGCCAGCAGCATCATGGGCGGGTGGGGTTCGAACACCGGGGAGCTGTTTTTT
CDR3 protein: CASSIMGGWGSNTGELFF

D gene: -
V gene: TRBV20-1
clone size: few
J gene: TRBJ2-3
CDR3 DNA: TGCAGTGCTCCCCCCAGGGAGGCAGGCACAGATACGCAGTATTTT
CDR3 protein: CSAPPREAGTDTQYF

D gene: -
V gene: TRBV11-1
clone size: -
J gene: TRBJ2-1
CDR3 DNA: TGTGCCAGCAGCCAACAGAGCCCTGAGCAGTTCTTC
CDR3 protein: CASSQQSPEQFF

D gene: -
V gene: TRBV5-1
clone size: -
J gene: TRBJ2-5
CDR3 DNA: TGCGCCAGCAGCTTGGACTTCTCAATCGGGGTCCAAGAGACCCAGTACTTC
CDR3 protein: CASSLDFSIGVQETQYF

D gene: -
V gene: TRBV12-3/TRBV12-4
clone size: many
J gene: TRBJ1-5
CDR3 DNA: TGTGCCAGCAGTTTATCAGGGTATAGCAATCAGCCCCAGCATTTT
CDR3 protein: CASSLSGYSNQPQHF

D gene: TRBD2
V gene: TRBV24-1
clone size: few
J gene: TRBJ2-5
CDR3 DNA: TGTGCCACCAGTGGAACGGGACTAGCGACCCAGTACTTC
CDR3 protein: CATSGTGLATQYF

D gene: TRBD1
V gene: TRBV7-9
clone size: -
J gene: TRBJ2-3
CDR3 DNA: TGTGCCAGCAGCCAGTTAAGCGACAGGGCGGTCACAGATACGCAGTATTTT
CDR3 protein: CASSQLSDRAVTDTQYF

D gene: -
V gene: TRBV5-1
clone size: few
J gene: TRBJ2-7
CDR3 DNA: TGCGCCACCCGCCCCTCGCTAGCGAACTCCTACGAGCAGTACTTC
CDR3 protein: CATRPSLANSYEQYF

D gene: -
V gene: TRBV24-1
clone size: few
J gene: TRBJ1-2
CDR3 DNA: TGTGCCACCAGTGAACGAACAGGGCGCGGCTACACCTTC
CDR3 protein: CATSERTGRGYTF

D gene: -
V gene: TRBV7-9
clone size: few
J gene: TRBJ2-2
CDR3 DNA: TGTGCCAGCAGCGGGGACACCGGGGAGCTGTTTTTT
CDR3 protein: CASSGDTGELFF

D gene: TRBD1
V gene: TRBV6-1
clone size: -
J gene: TRBJ1-5
CDR3 DNA: TGTGCCAGCAACCCCGTGGCAGGGGGCGTTCAGCCCCAGCATTTT
CDR3 protein: CASNPVAGGVQPQHF

D gene: -
V gene: TRBV29-1
clone size: -
J gene: TRBJ2-5
CDR3 DNA: TGCAGCGCCTTGCGAGGGGGGCGGAAGACCCAGTACTTC
CDR3 protein: CSALRGGRKTQYF

D gene: TRBD2
V gene: TRBV12-3/TRBV12-4
clone size: -
J gene: TRBJ2-2
CDR3 DNA: TGTGCCAGCAGACTTGGACTAGCGGGTTCGAACACCGGGGAGCTGTTTTTT
CDR3 protein: CASRLGLAGSNTGELFF

D gene: -
V gene: TRBV24-1
clone size: -
J gene: TRBJ1-5
CDR3 DNA: TGTGCCACCAGTGATTTGCAACAGGGTCAACAGCATTTT
CDR3 protein: CATSDLQQGQQHF

D gene: TRBD1
V gene: TRBV20-1
clone size: -
J gene: TRBJ1-1
CDR3 DNA: TGCAGTGCTAGGCACAGGGGGAACACTGAAGCTTTCTTT
CDR3 protein: CSARHRGNTEAFF

D gene: -
V gene: TRBV4-1
clone size: many
J gene: TRBJ1-4
CDR3 DNA: TGCGCCAGCAGCCAGGCTCCTCACAGGTCAACTAATGAAAAACTGTTTTTT
CDR3 protein: CASSQAPHRSTNEKLFF

D gene: -
V gene: TRBV18
clone size: -
J gene: TRBJ1-6
CDR3 DNA: TGTGCCAGCTCCCCACAGGCGGACTCCTATAATTCACCCCTCCACTTT
CDR3 protein: CASSPQADSYNSPLHF

D gene: -
V gene: TRBV7-7
clone size: -
J gene: TRBJ2-1
CDR3 DNA: TGTGCCAGCAGCTTAGGCAGGGGTTTGGTCGATGAGCAGTTCTTC
CDR3 protein: CASSLGRGLVDEQFF

D gene: -
V gene: TRBV12-5
clone size: -
J gene: TRBJ2-2
CDR3 DNA: TGTGCTAGTGGTTTGGTTTTACAGCCGAACACCGGGGAGCTGTTTTTT
CDR3 protein: CASGLVLQPNTGELFF